This TCR beta chain was found in a study of OX40 agonist ivuxolimab in advanced cancers. Looking at the study overall: Prior anti-PD-1, anti-PD-L1 or anti-CTLA-4 therapy was allowed; more than 30% had some. Partial responses occurred in three patients (one hepatocellular carcinoma, two cutaneous melanoma). Study observations and caveats: In CD8+ T cells, expanded clones were on average more numerous than in CD4+.

CDR1 MRHNA and CDR2 SNTAGT come from the germline V gene. The CDR3 is 13 amino acids. With 6 bases removed from V and 5 bases from J, the gap between germline ends came to 13 bases. Points on this clone: What it recognizes is unknown.

The timepoints at which blood was sampled were baseline, cycle 4 day 1, and cycle 7 day 1. Profiling relied on immunoSEQ multiplex PCR, and the TCRdb table lists in-frame clones only, not all of them. The sample contains 95,000 to 150,000 clones, just over 90% of which appear only once. The receptor was derived from an adult with an advanced solid tumor such as melanoma, head and neck, liver or kidney cancer. The starting material was CD4+ or CD8+ T cells sorted from blood, obtained in a trial of the OX40 agonist ivuxolimab. The chain couples TRBV6-4 to TRBJ1-1; D not certain. The CDR3 sequence: CASRRSAETEAFF. The CDR3 DNA reads as TGTGCCAGCAGGAGATCCGCGGAGACTGAAGCTTTCTTT.